The T cell receptor (beta chain) described here comes from a study of CD8 T cells in Susac syndrome. Reverse transcription of about 0.45 to 1 ug RNA used random hexamers. One entry per CDR3 protein results from TCRdb running MiXCR on the immunoSEQ multiplex PCR reads. The sample has 150,000 to 160,000 distinct CDR3 sequences; 94% are singletons. This clonotype was seen just once. Through negative isolation, CD4+ and CD8+ T cells were obtained, while TEMRA cells were enriched using FACS. Germline values: CDR1 MNHNY, CDR2 SVGAGI (reference sequence). Trimming pared 10 bases from V and 0 bases from J, leaving 9 bases between. This CDR3 has 12 residues.

V and J are TRBV6-6 and TRBJ1-2; TRBD1 might be the D (5 bases). Source material: CD8+ T cells from PBMCs. The receptor was derived from a human donor with multiple sclerosis. The CDR3 here is CATREANYGYTF. The CDR3 nucleotides read TGTGCCACCAGGGAGGCTAACTATGGCTACACCTTC.